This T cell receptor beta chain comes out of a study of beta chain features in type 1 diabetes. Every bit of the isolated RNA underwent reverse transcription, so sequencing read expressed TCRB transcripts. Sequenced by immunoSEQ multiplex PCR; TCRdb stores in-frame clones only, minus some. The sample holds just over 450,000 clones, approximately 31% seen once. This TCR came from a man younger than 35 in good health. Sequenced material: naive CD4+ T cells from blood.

The chain's CDR3 is CASSPGQTDTQYF. The CDR3 nucleotides are TGTGCCAGCAGCCCGGGACAGACAGATACGCAGTATTTT. The V and J genes are TRBV5-4 and TRBJ2-3, with 7 nucleotides matching TRBD1. Germline loops: CDR1 SGHNT, CDR2 YYREEE (reference sequence). With 4 bases clipped from V and 3 bases from J, the junction kept 2 bases outside the gene matches. The CDR3 totals 13 residues.